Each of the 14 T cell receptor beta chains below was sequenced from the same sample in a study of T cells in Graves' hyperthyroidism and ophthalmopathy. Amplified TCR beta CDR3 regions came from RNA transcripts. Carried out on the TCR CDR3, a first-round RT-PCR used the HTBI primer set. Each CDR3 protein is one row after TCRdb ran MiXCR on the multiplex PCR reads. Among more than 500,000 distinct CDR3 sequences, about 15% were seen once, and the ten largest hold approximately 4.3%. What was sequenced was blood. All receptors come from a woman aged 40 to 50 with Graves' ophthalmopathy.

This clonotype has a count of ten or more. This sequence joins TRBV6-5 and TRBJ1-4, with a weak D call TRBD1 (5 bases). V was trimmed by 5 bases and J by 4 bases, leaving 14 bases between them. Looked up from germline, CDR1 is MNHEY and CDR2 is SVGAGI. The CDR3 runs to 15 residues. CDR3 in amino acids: CASSPRQRVNEKLFF. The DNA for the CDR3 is TGTGCCAGCAGTCCTCGACAGCGTGTTAATGAAAAACTGTTTTTT.

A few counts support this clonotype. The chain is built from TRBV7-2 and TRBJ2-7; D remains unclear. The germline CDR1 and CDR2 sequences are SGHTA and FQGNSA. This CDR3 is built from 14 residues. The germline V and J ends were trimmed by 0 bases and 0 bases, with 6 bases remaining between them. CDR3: CASSLAPFSYEQYF. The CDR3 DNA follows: TGTGCCAGCAGCTTAGCTCCCTTCTCCTACGAGCAGTACTTC. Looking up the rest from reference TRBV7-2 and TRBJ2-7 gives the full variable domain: GAGVSQSPSNKVTEKGKDVELRCDPISGHTALYWYRQSLGQGLEFLIYFQGNSAPDKSGLPSDRFSAERTGGSVSTLTIQRTQQEDSAVYLCASSLAPFSYEQYFGPGTRLTVT.

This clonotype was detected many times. The CDR3 loop is CASSLMGTGVQETQYF. CDR3 in DNA: TGTGCCAGCAGCTTAATGGGTACAGGCGTACAAGAGACCCAGTACTTC. The rearrangement joins TRBV7-3 to TRBJ2-5; tentative D call: TRBD1 (5 bases). V was shortened by 1 base and J by 2 bases, with 14 bases between the two germline ends. Germline V gene data show CDR1 as SGHTA and CDR2 as FQGTGA. The CDR3 loop spans 16 amino acids.

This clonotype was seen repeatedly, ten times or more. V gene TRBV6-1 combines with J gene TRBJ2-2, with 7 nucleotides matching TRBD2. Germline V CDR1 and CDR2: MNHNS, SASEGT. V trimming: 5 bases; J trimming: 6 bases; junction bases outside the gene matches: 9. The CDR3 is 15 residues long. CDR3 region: CASSPRAGAAGELFF. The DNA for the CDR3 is TGTGCCAGCAGTCCCCGTGCGGGAGCTGCCGGGGAGCTGTTTTTT.

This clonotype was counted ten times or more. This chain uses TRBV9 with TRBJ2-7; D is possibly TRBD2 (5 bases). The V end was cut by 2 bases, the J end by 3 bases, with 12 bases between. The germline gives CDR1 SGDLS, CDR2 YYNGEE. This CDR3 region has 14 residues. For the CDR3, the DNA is TGTGCCAGCAGCGTTGCCGGGGATGACTACGAGCAGTACTTC. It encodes CASSVAGDDYEQYF.

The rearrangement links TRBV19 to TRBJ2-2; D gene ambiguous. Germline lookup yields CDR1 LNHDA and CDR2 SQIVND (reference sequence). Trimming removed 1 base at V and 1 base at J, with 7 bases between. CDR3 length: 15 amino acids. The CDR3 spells CASSIVGRNTGELFF. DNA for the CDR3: TGTGCCAGTAGTATAGTCGGAAGGAACACCGGGGAGCTGTTTTTT.

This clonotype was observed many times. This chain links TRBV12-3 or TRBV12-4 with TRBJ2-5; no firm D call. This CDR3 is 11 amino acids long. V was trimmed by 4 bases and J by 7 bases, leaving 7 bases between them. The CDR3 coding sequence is TGTGCCAGCAGTTCTTTGGCGACCCAGTACTTC. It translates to CASSSLATQYF.

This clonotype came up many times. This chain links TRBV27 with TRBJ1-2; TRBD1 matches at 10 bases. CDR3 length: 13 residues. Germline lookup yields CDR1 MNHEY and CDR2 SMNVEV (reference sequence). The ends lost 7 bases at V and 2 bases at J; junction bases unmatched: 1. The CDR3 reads CASKGQGNYGYTF. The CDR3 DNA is TGTGCCAGCAAGGGACAGGGGAACTATGGCTACACCTTC.

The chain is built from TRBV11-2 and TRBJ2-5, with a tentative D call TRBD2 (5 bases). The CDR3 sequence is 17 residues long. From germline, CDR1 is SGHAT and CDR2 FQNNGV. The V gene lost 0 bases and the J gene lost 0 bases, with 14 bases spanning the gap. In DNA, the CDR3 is TGTGCCAGCAGCTTAGATCTCGGCGGGCCTTACCAAGAGACCCAGTACTTC. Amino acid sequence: CASSLDLGGPYQETQYF.

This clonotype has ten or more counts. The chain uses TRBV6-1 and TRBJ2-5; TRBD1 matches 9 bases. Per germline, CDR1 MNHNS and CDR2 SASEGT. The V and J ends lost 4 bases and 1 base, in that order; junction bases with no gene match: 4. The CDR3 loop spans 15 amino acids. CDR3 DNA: TGTGCCAGCAGTGGAGGGACAGGGTCCCAAGAGACCCAGTACTTC. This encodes CASSGGTGSQETQYF.

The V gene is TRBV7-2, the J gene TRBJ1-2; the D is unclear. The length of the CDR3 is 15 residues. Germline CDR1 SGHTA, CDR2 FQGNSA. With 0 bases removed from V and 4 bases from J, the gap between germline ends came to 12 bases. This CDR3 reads CASSLALSGGYGYTF. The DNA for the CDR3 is TGTGCCAGCAGCTTAGCGCTGAGCGGAGGCTATGGCTACACCTTC.

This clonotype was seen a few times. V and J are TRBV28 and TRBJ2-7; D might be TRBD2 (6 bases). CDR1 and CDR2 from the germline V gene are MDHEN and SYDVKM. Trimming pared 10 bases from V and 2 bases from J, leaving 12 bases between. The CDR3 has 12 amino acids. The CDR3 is CATGPGAYEQYF. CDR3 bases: TGTGCCACCGGGCCGGGAGCCTACGAGCAGTACTTC.

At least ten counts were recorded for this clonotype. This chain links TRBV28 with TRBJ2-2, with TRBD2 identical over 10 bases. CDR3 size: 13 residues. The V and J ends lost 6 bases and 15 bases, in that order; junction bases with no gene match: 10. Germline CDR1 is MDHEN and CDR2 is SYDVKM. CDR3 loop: CASSTPSGRGMFF. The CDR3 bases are TGTGCCAGCAGCACCCCTAGCGGGAGAGGCATGTTTTTT.

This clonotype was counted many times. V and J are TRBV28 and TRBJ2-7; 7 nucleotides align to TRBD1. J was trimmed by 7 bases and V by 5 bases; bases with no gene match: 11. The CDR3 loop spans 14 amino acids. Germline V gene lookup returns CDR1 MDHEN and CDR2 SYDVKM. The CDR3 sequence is CASSPGQVSREQYF. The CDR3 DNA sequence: TGTGCCAGCAGTCCTGGACAGGTCTCTAGGGAGCAGTACTTC. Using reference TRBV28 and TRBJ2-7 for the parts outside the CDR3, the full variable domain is DVKVTQSSRYLVKRTGEKVFLECVQDMDHENMFWYRQDPGLGLRLIYFSYDVKMKEKGDIPEGYSVSREKKERFSLILESASTNQTSMYLCASSPGQVSREQYFGPGTRLTVT.